This TCR beta chain appears in the sequencing data of a study of blood T cell repertoires in COVID-19. Study as a whole: The cDNA or gDNA used as material had been derived from T cells, B-cell-depleted T cells, or PBMCs.

Original data processing: Reference gene primer amplification gave estimated nucleated cell counts. Some clones are missing from TCRdb's copy, which holds only in-frame ones; the method was immunoSEQ multiplex PCR. From that table come the V and J calls and clone size; the DNA was used to work out D and trimming. The sample includes around 330,000 clones, roughly 85% seen only once; the top ten take about 2%. The CDR3 spans 20 residues. The ends lost 3 bases at V and 1 base at J; junction bases unmatched: 11. Germline V lookup: CDR1 SGDLS, CDR2 YYNGEE. This TCR was recovered from a young woman who had been exposed to COVID-19. V gene TRBV9 combines with J gene TRBJ2-1, with 15 nucleotides matching TRBD2. The material sequenced was PBMCs or T cells enriched from blood (not recorded which). The CDR3, as DNA: TGTGCCAGCAGCGGACGACTATTCGGGACTAGCGGGAGGTCCTACAATGAGCAGTTCTTC. This gives the protein CASSGRLFGTSGRSYNEQFF.